What follows describes a single T cell receptor (beta chain). The antigen is not known. V lost 7 bases, J lost 4 bases, and 12 bases stayed unmatched. The CDR3 has 14 amino acids. CDR1 SQVTM and CDR2 ANQGSEA come from the germline V gene. Time point here: week 35, safety follow-up. Each vaccine dose was 300 ug of mutant IDH1 20-mer peptide, with topical imiquimod. These data are taken from a study of a mutant IDH1 vaccine in newly diagnosed glioma. The protocol was immunoSEQ multiplex PCR, while the TCRdb copy is restricted to in-frame clones and leaves out a portion. The sample lists more than 40,000 clones, more than 70% occurring once.

The V and J genes are TRBV29-1 and TRBJ2-5; 7 nucleotides agree with TRBD2. Sequences were derived from PBMCs, sampled from a glioma patient whose treatment included an IDH1 peptide vaccine. The clonotype was recovered from a woman in her thirties or forties with glioma. In nucleotides, the CDR3 is TGCAGCGGTTGGGGAGGGCCGGAGTTAGAGACCCAGTACTTC. This codes for CSGWGGPELETQYF.